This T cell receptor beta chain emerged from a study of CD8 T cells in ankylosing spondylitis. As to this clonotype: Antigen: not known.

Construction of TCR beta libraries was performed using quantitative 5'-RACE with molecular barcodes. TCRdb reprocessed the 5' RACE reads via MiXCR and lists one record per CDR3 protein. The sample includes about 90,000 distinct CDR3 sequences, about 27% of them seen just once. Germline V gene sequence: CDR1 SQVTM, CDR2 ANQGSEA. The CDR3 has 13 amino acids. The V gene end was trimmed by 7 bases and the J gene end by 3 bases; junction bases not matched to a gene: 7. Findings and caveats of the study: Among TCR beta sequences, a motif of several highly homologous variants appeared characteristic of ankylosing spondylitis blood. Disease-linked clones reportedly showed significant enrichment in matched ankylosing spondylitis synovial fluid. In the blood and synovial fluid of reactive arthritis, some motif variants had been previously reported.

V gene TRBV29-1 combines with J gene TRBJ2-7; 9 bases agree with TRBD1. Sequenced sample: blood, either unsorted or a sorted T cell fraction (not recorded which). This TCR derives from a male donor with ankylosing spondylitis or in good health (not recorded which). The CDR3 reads CSAHLDRGYEQYF. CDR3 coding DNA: TGCAGCGCCCACCTGGACAGGGGCTACGAGCAGTACTTC.